This is a list of T cell receptor beta chains from one sample in a study of CD8 T cells in ankylosing spondylitis. Each CDR3 protein gets one entry after TCRdb re-called the 5' RACE reads with MiXCR. The table includes approximately 540,000 distinct CDR3 sequences, about 13% detected once. Sample: blood, either unsorted or a sorted T cell fraction (not recorded which). These TCRs come from a male donor with ankylosing spondylitis. Each CDR3 is given with its conserved first and last residue. Each record gives: J gene, V gene, CDR3 length, D gene, clone size, CDR3 DNA, CDR3 protein. D genes are given only for firm matches. Size is omitted from some rows. Given values are once, few, many or a class for expanded clones.

j_gene: TRBJ2-1
v_gene: TRBV12-3/TRBV12-4
len: 14
d_gene: TRBD2
abundance: few
CDR3nt: TGTGCCAGCAGTTTGGGTGGGACGGGGGGTGAGCAGTTCTTC
CDR3aa: CASSLGGTGGEQFF

j_gene: TRBJ2-1
v_gene: TRBV24-1
len: 16
d_gene: TRBD2
abundance: many
CDR3nt: TGTGCCACCAGTGATCAGAGCGGGAGGGCCTACAATGAGCAGTTCTTC
CDR3aa: CATSDQSGRAYNEQFF

j_gene: TRBJ2-2
v_gene: TRBV27
len: 18
d_gene: TRBD2
abundance: -
CDR3nt: TGTGCCAGCAGCCGACGACTAGCGGGAGGGCCTTTCACCGGGGAGCTGTTTTTT
CDR3aa: CASSRRLAGGPFTGELFF

j_gene: TRBJ1-2
v_gene: TRBV5-1
len: 13
d_gene: TRBD1
abundance: -
CDR3nt: TGCGCCAGCGGAAGAGACAGGGCTTATGGCTACACCTTC
CDR3aa: CASGRDRAYGYTF

j_gene: TRBJ2-7
v_gene: TRBV5-1
len: 16
d_gene: TRBD1
abundance: few
CDR3nt: TGCGCCAGCAGCTTGGCCGGGACAGGGGTTAACCACGAGCAGTACTTC
CDR3aa: CASSLAGTGVNHEQYF

j_gene: TRBJ2-5
v_gene: TRBV25-1
len: 15
d_gene: TRBD1
abundance: -
CDR3nt: TGTGCCAGCAGTATCCCCGGGACAGGGAAAGAGACCCAGTACTTC
CDR3aa: CASSIPGTGKETQYF

j_gene: TRBJ2-3
v_gene: TRBV20-1
len: 15
d_gene: TRBD2
abundance: -
CDR3nt: TGCAGTGCGATGGAGGGACTAGCTGACACAGATACGCAGTATTTT
CDR3aa: CSAMEGLADTDTQYF

j_gene: TRBJ1-2
v_gene: TRBV12-3/TRBV12-4
len: 13
d_gene: -
abundance: many
CDR3nt: TGTGCCAGCAGTTCTTCCAACAGCTATGGCTACACCTTC
CDR3aa: CASSSSNSYGYTF

j_gene: TRBJ2-6
v_gene: TRBV11-2
len: 13
d_gene: -
abundance: few
CDR3nt: TGTGCCAGCACAGCAACTGGGGCCAACGTCCTGACTTTC
CDR3aa: CASTATGANVLTF

j_gene: TRBJ2-2
v_gene: TRBV5-1
len: 14
d_gene: -
abundance: many
CDR3nt: TGCGCCAGCAGCTCCTCTGGGAAGGCCGGGGAGCTGTTTTTT
CDR3aa: CASSSSGKAGELFF

j_gene: TRBJ1-2
v_gene: TRBV7-2
len: 15
d_gene: -
abundance: -
CDR3nt: TGTGCCAGCAGCTTAGACCCGGGGGGGATGGGGGGCTACACCTTC
CDR3aa: CASSLDPGGMGGYTF

j_gene: TRBJ2-3
v_gene: TRBV12-3/TRBV12-4
len: 15
d_gene: TRBD2
abundance: -
CDR3nt: TGTGCCAGCAGCTATTCTAGCGGGAACACAGATACGCAGTATTTT
CDR3aa: CASSYSSGNTDTQYF

j_gene: TRBJ2-7
v_gene: TRBV7-9
len: 11
d_gene: -
abundance: -
CDR3nt: TGTGCCAGCACGGCCGGAGACGAGCAGTACTTC
CDR3aa: CASTAGDEQYF

j_gene: TRBJ2-5
v_gene: TRBV3-1
len: 16
d_gene: -
abundance: -
CDR3nt: TGTGCCAGCAAAGGAAAAACAAGGGCTTACCAAGAGACCCAGTACTTC
CDR3aa: CASKGKTRAYQETQYF

j_gene: TRBJ2-7
v_gene: TRBV5-1
len: 11
d_gene: -
abundance: few
CDR3nt: TGCGCCAGCAGCCTCTACTACGAGCTCTACTTC
CDR3aa: CASSLYYELYF

j_gene: TRBJ1-3
v_gene: TRBV12-3/TRBV12-4
len: 15
d_gene: TRBD1
abundance: many
CDR3nt: TGTGCCAGCAGCCTCGGACAGGGATCCGGAAACACCATATATTTT
CDR3aa: CASSLGQGSGNTIYF

j_gene: TRBJ2-3
v_gene: TRBV5-6
len: 13
d_gene: -
abundance: few
CDR3nt: TGTGCCAGCAGCTTGGGGTCTTATTATACGCAGTATTTT
CDR3aa: CASSLGSYYTQYF

j_gene: TRBJ2-7
v_gene: TRBV20-1
len: 14
d_gene: -
abundance: few
CDR3nt: TGCAGTGCACCCGTGGGAGCGGGCTCCTACGAGCAGTACTTC
CDR3aa: CSAPVGAGSYEQYF

j_gene: TRBJ2-1
v_gene: TRBV5-1
len: 15
d_gene: -
abundance: -
CDR3nt: TGCGCCAGCATGTTGGGAGCGATGTTGTACAATGAGCAGTTCTTC
CDR3aa: CASMLGAMLYNEQFF

j_gene: TRBJ1-6
v_gene: TRBV7-9
len: 13
d_gene: -
abundance: once
CDR3nt: TGTGCCAGCGGTTTACCGGGGGGTTCACCCCTCCACTTT
CDR3aa: CASGLPGGSPLHF

j_gene: TRBJ2-1
v_gene: TRBV7-2
len: 15
d_gene: TRBD2
abundance: few
CDR3nt: TGTGCCAGCAGCCCGGGCGGGGGGAGTGACAGTGAGCAGTTCTTC
CDR3aa: CASSPGGGSDSEQFF

j_gene: TRBJ2-7
v_gene: TRBV20-1
len: 15
d_gene: TRBD2
abundance: few
CDR3nt: TGCAGTGCTACCGGACTAGCGGGAGCCGCCTACGAGCAGTACTTC
CDR3aa: CSATGLAGAAYEQYF

j_gene: TRBJ2-1
v_gene: TRBV29-1
len: 11
d_gene: -
abundance: few
CDR3nt: TGCAGCGTTGTATTCGGCAATGAGCAGTTCTTC
CDR3aa: CSVVFGNEQFF

j_gene: TRBJ1-1
v_gene: TRBV18
len: 15
d_gene: -
abundance: few
CDR3nt: TGTGCCAGCTCATCAGTTCGGACAGAGAACACTGAAGCTTTCTTT
CDR3aa: CASSSVRTENTEAFF